This TCR beta chain was observed in a study of shared clonotypes between healthy human individuals. For the study at large: Samples came from a couple of female and a few male donors aged 18 to 49.

CD8 cells regarded as naive lacked CD45RO, were positively chosen for CCR7, and omitted terminally differentiated effector memory CD45RA+ cells. Across several immunoSEQ plates, the genomic DNA of each subset was split evenly. Sequenced by immunoSEQ multiplex PCR; TCRdb stores in-frame clones only, minus some. The sample consists of fewer than 1 million clones, about 96% of them appearing once. V shed 1 base and J shed 2 bases, with 18 bases lying between them. Germline CDR1 and CDR2: SGHDT and YYEEEE. This CDR3 spans 17 amino acids. The chain combines TRBV5-6 with TRBJ1-2; no clear D gene. The TCR comes from a man aged 30-40 years in good health. Sequencing was performed on naive CD8+ T cells sorted from blood. The DNA for the CDR3 is TGTGCCAGCAGCTTGCCCCTATACAGAGACCAAAACTATGGCTACACCTTC. Translating gives CASSLPLYRDQNYGYTF.